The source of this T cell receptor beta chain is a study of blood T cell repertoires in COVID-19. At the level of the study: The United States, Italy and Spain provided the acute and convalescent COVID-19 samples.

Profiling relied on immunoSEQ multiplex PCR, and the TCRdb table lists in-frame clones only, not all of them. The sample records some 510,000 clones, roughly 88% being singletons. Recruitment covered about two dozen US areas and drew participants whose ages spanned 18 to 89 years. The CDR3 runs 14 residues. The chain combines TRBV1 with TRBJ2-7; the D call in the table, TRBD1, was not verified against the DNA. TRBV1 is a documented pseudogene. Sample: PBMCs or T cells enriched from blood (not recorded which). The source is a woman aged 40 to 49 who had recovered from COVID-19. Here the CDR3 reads CTSDDRGHNYEQYF. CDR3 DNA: TGCACCAGCGATGACAGGGGGCACAACTACGAGCAGTACTTC.